This T cell receptor (beta chain) was obtained from a study of siplizumab effects on memory and regulatory T cells. Study-level findings and limits: Researchers could not give a naive or memory phenotype to roughly 75-95% of proliferating CD4+ or CD8+ clones. Treg-derived clones made up an average of roughly 70% of mappable alloreactive CD4+ clones with siplizumab and 25% to 30% in controls. Only a minor fraction of alloreactive clones mapped to unstimulated subsets.

To note about this clone: What it recognizes is unknown.

The assay was immunoSEQ multiplex PCR, and TCRdb's table has in-frame clones only and misses some. The table lists 85,000 to 130,000 clones, around 90% of them singletons. This clonotype was sampled from a human donor in good health. Some clones in this sample may be carry-over from other donors' samples. The specimen sequenced was CD4+ T cells sorted from blood.

The CDR3 DNA follows: TGTGCCCGCCAGAGGTGGGAGGGACAGGGCGAGCAGTACTTC. Translating gives CARQRWEGQGEQYF. V and J are TRBV30 and TRBJ2-7; TRBD1 aligns across 9 bases. The CDR3 contains 14 residues. From germline, CDR1 is GTSNPN and CDR2 SVGIG (reference sequence). Trimming removed 8 bases from V and 6 bases from J; junction bases left unmatched: 14.